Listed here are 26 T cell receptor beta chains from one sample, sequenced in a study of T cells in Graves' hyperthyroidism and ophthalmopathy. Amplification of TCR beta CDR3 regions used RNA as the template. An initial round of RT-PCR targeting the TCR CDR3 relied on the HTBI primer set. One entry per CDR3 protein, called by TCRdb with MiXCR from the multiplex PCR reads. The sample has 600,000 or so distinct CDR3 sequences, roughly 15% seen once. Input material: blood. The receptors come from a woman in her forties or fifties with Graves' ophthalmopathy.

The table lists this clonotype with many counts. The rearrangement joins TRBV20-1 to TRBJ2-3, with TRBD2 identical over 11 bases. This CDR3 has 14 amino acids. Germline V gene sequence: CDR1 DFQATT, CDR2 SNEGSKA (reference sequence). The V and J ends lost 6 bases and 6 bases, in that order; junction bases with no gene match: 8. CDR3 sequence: CSAATSGSPDTQYF. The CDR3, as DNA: TGCAGTGCAGCCACTAGCGGGAGCCCCGATACGCAGTATTTT.

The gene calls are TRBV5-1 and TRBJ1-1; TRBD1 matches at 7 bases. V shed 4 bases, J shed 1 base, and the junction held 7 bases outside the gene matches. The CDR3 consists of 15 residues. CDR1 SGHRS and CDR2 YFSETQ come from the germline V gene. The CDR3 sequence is CASSPYRGTNTEAFF. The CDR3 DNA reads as TGCGCCAGCAGCCCGTACAGGGGAACGAACACTGAAGCTTTCTTT.

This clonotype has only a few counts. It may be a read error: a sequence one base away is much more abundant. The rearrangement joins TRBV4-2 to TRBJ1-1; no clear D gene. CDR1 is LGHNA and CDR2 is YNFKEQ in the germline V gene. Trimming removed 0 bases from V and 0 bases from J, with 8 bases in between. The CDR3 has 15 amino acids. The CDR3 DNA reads TGTGCCAGCAGCCAAGATTTCAGGATGAACACTGAAGCTTTCTTT. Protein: CASSQDFRMNTEAFF.

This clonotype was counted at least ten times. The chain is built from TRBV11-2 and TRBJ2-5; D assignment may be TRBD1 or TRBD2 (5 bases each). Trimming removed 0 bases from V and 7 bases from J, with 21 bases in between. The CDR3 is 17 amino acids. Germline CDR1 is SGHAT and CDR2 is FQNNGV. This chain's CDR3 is CASSLDPGGPQRGTQYF. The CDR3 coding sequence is TGTGCCAGCAGCTTAGATCCTGGGGGACCTCAGAGGGGGACCCAGTACTTC.

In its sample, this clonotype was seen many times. The CDR3 nucleotides are TGTGCCAGCAGTTTTAGAACCGTCAGGACGAACTATGGCTACACCTTC. The encoded protein is CASSFRTVRTNYGYTF. V and J are TRBV27 and TRBJ1-2; D remains unclear. Trimming pared 3 bases from V and 2 bases from J, leaving 16 bases between. This CDR3 has 16 amino acids. Per germline, CDR1 MNHEY and CDR2 SMNVEV (reference sequence).

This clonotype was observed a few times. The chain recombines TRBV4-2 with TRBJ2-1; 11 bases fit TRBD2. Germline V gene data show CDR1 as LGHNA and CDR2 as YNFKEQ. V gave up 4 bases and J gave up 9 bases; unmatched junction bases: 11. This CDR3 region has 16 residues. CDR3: CASSPNSLGTSGEQFF. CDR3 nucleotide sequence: TGTGCCAGCAGCCCAAACTCCTTGGGGACTAGCGGTGAGCAGTTCTTC.

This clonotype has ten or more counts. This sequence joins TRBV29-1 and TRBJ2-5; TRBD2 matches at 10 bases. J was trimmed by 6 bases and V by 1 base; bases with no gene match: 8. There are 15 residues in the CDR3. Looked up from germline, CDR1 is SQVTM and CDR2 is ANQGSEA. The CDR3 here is CSVEGFASGSQTQYF. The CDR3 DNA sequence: TGCAGCGTTGAAGGTTTCGCTAGCGGGAGTCAGACCCAGTACTTC.

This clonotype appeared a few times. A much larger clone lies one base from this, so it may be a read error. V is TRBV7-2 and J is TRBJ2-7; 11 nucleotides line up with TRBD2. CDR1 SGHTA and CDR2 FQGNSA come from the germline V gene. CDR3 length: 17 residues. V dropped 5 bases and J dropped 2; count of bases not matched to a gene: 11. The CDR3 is CASSHVASGRPTYEQYF. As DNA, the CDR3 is TGTGCCAGCAGCCACGTCGCTAGCGGGAGGCCCACCTACGAGCAGTACTTC.

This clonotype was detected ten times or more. For the CDR3, the DNA is TGCGCCAGCAGCCCCACGGGGGTGGAGCTGTTTTTT. Translating gives CASSPTGVELFF. The V and J genes are TRBV5-1 and TRBJ2-2; D is perhaps TRBD2 (6 bases). The V end lost 4 bases, the J end lost 10 bases, and 11 bases lay between the germline ends. This CDR3 spans 12 amino acids. Germline CDR1 SGHRS, CDR2 YFSETQ.

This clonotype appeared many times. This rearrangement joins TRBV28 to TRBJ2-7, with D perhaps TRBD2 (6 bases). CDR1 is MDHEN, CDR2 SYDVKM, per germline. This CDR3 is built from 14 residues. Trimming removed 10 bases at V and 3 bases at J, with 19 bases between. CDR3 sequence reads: CATRLLAGLYEQYF. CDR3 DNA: TGTGCCACCCGGCTCCTCGCGGGACTCTACGAGCAGTACTTC.

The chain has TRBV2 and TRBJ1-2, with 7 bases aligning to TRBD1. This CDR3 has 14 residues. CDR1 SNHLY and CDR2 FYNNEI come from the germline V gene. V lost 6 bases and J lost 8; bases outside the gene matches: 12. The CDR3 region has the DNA TGTGCCAGCAGGAACACAGGGGCCGTCTTAGGCTACACCTTC. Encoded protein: CASRNTGAVLGYTF.

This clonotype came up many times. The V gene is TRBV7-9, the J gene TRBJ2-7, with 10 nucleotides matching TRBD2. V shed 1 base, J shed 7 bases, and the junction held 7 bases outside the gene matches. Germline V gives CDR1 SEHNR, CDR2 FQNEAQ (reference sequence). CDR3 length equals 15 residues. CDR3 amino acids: CASSLVSSGGDEQYF. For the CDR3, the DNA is TGTGCCAGCAGCTTAGTCTCTAGCGGGGGTGATGAGCAGTACTTC.

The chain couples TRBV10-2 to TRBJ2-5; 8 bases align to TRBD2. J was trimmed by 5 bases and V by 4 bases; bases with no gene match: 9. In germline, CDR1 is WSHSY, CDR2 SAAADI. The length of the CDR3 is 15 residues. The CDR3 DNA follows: TGCGCCAGCAGTGTGTTCGGGAGGGATCGGGAGACCCAGTACTTC. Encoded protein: CASSVFGRDRETQYF.

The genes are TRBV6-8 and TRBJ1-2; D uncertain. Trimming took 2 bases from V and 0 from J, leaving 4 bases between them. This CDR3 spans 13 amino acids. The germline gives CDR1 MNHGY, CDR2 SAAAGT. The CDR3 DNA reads TGTGCCAGCAGTTACGGGACTAACTATGGCTACACCTTC. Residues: CASSYGTNYGYTF.

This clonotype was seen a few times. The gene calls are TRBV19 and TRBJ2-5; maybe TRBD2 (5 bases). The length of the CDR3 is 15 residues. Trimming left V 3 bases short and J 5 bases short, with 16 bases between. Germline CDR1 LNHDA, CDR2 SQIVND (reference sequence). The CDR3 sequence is CASSIPGSHGETQYF. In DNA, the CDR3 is TGTGCCAGTAGTATTCCGGGAAGTCATGGGGAGACCCAGTACTTC.

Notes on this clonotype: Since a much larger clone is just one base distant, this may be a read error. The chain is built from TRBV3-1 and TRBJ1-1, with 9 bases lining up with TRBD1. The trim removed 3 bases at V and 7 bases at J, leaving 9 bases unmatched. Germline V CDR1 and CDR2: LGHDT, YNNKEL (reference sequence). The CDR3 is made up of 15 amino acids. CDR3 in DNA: TGTGCCAGCAGCCACCCGGACAGGGGAAGGGGTGAAGCTTTCTTT. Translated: CASSHPDRGRGEAFF. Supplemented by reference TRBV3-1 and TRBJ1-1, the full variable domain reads DTAVSQTPKYLVTQMGNDKSIKCEQNLGHDTMYWYKQDSKKFLKIMFSYNNKELIINETVPNRFSPKSPDKAHLNLHINSLELGDSAVYFCASSHPDRGRGEAFFGQGTRLTVV.

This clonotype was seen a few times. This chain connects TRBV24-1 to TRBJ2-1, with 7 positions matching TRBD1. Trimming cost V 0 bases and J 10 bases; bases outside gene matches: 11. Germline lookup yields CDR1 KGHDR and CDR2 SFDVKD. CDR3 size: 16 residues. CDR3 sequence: CATSDLALGQTREQFF. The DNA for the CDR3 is TGTGCCACCAGTGATTTGGCCCTGGGACAGACTCGGGAGCAGTTCTTC.

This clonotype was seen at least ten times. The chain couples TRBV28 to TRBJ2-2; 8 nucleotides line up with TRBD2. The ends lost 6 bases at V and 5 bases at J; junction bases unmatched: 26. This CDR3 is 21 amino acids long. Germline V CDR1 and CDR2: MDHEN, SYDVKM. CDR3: CASSRGGGLVFPEEKTGELFF. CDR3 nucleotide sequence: TGTGCCAGCAGCAGGGGAGGGGGACTAGTCTTCCCGGAGGAAAAAACCGGGGAGCTGTTTTTT.

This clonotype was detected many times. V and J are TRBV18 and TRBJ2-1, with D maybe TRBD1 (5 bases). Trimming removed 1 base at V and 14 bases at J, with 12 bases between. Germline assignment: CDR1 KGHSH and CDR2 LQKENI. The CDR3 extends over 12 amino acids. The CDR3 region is CASSPLSGFKFF. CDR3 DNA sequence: TGTGCCAGCTCACCACTCTCAGGGTTTAAGTTCTTC.

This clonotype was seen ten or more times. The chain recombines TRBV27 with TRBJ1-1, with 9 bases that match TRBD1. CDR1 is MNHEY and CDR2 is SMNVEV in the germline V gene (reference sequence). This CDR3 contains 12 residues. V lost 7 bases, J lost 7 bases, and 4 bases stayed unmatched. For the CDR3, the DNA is TGTGCCAGCACTGCGACAGGGGGTGAAGCTTTCTTT. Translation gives CASTATGGEAFF.

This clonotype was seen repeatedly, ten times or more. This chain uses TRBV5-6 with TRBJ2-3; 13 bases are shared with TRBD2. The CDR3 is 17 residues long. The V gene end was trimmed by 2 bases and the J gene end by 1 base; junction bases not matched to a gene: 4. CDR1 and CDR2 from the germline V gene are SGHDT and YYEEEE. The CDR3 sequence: CASSLGLAGAGTDTQYF. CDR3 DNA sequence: TGTGCCAGCAGCTTAGGACTAGCGGGAGCGGGCACAGATACGCAGTATTTT.

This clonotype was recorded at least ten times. In DNA form, the CDR3 reads TGTGCCAGCGGAGACAGGCTCTCCTACGAGCAGTACTTC. This sequence encodes CASGDRLSYEQYF. The chain couples TRBV11-2 to TRBJ2-7, with D perhaps matching TRBD1 (6 bases). Between the trimmed V and J ends, which lost 8 bases and 0 bases, there was a span of 11 bases. This CDR3 is built from 13 residues. Germline CDR1 and CDR2: SGHAT and FQNNGV. Supplemented by reference TRBV11-2 and TRBJ2-7, the full variable domain reads EAGVAQSPRYKIIEKRQSVAFWCNPISGHATLYWYQQILGQGPKLLIQFQNNGVVDDSQLPKDRFSAERLKGVDSTLKIQPAKLEDSAVYLCASGDRLSYEQYFGPGTRLTVT.

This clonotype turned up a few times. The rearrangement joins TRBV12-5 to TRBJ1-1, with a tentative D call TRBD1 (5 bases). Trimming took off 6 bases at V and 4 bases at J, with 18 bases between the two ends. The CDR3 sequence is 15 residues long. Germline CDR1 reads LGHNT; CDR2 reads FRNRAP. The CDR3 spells CASGATEVVGTEAFF. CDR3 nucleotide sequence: TGTGCTAGTGGGGCGACAGAAGTGGTGGGCACTGAAGCTTTCTTT. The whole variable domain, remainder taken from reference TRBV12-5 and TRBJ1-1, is DARVTQTPRHKVTEMGQEVTMRCQPILGHNTVFWYRQTMMQGLELLAYFRNRAPLDDSGMPKDRFSAEMPDATLATLKIQPSEPRDSAVYFCASGATEVVGTEAFFGQGTRLTVV.

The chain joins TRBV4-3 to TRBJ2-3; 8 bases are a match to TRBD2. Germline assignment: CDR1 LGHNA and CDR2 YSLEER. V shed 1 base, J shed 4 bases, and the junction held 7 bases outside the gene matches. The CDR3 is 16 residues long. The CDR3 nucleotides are TGCGCCAGCAGCCAAGTCGTCGGGAGGGCCCCAGATACGCAGTATTTT. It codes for CASSQVVGRAPDTQYF.

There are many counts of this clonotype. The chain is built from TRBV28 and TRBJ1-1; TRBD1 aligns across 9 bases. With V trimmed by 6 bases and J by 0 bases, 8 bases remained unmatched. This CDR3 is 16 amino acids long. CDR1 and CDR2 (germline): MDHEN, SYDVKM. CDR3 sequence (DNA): TGTGCCAGCAGCCGTGGGACAGGGCTAATGAACACTGAAGCTTTCTTT. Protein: CASSRGTGLMNTEAFF.

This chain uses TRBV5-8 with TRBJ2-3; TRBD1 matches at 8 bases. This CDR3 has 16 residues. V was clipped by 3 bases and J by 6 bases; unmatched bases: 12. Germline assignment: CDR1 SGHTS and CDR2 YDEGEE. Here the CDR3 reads CASSSPDRGYQDTQYF. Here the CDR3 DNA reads TGTGCCAGCAGCTCACCCGACAGGGGATATCAGGATACGCAGTATTTT.